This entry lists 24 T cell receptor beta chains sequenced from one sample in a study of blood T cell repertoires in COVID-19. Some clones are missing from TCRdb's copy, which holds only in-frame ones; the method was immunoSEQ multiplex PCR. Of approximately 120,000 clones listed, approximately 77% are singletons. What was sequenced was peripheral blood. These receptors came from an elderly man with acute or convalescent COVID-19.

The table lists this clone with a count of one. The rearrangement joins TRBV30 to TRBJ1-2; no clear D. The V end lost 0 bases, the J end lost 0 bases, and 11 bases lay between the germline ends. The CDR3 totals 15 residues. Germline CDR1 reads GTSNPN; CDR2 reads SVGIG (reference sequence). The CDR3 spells CAWSVFSDSNYGYTF. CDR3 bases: TGTGCCTGGAGTGTATTTTCAGATTCTAACTATGGCTACACCTTC.

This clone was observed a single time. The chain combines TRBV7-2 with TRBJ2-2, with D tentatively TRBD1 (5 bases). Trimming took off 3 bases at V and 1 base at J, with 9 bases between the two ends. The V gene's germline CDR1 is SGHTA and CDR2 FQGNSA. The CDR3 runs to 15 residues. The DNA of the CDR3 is TGTGCCAGCAGCTTCAGGGTAGGGAACACCGGGGAGCTGTTTTTT. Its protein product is CASSFRVGNTGELFF. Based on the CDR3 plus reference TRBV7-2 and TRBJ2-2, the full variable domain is GAGVSQSPSNKVTEKGKDVELRCDPISGHTALYWYRQSLGQGLEFLIYFQGNSAPDKSGLPSDRFSAERTGGSVSTLTIQRTQQEDSAVYLCASSFRVGNTGELFFGEGSRLTVL.

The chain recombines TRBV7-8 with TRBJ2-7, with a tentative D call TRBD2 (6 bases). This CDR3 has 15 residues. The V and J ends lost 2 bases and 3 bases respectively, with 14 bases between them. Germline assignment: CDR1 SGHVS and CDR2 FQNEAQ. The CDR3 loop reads CASSLRLARVYEQYF. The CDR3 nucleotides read TGTGCCAGCAGCTTAAGGCTAGCGCGGGTCTACGAGCAGTACTTC.

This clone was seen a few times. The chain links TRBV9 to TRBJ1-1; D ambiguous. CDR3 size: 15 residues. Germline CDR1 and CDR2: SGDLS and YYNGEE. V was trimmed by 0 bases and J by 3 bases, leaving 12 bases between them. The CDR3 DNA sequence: TGTGCCAGCAGCGTAGTCCCTGCCGGGGACACTGAAGCTTTCTTT. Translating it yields CASSVVPAGDTEAFF. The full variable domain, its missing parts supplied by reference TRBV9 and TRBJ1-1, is DSGVTQTPKHLITATGQRVTLRCSPRSGDLSVYWYQQSLDQGLQFLIQYYNGEERAKGNILERFSAQQFPDLHSELNLSSLELGDSALYFCASSVVPAGDTEAFFGQGTRLTVV.

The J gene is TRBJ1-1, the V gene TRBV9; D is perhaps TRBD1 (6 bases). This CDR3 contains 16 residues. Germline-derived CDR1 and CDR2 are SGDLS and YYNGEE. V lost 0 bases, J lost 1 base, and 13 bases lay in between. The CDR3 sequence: CASSVASSRGNTEAFF. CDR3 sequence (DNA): TGTGCCAGCAGCGTAGCTTCTAGCAGGGGGAACACTGAAGCTTTCTTT.

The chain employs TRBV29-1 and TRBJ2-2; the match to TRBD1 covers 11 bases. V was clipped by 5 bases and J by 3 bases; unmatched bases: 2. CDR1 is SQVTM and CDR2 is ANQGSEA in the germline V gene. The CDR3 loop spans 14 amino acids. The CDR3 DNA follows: TGCAGCGTTTCGGGACAGGGGGACACCGGGGAGCTGTTTTTT. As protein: CSVSGQGDTGELFF.

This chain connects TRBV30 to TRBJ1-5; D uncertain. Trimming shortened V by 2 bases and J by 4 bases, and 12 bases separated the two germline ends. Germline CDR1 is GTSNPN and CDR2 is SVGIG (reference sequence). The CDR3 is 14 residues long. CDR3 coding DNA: TGTGCCTGGAGTCTTAAACAGAAAAATCAGCCCCAGCATTTT. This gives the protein CAWSLKQKNQPQHF.

As DNA, the CDR3 is TGTGCCAGCAGTTGGACAGGATCCTCCTACGAGCAGTACTTC. Amino acid sequence: CASSWTGSSYEQYF. This chain joins TRBV6-5 and TRBJ2-7, with TRBD1 identical over 7 bases. This CDR3 is 14 amino acids long. Looked up from germline, CDR1 is MNHEY and CDR2 is SVGAGI. V lost 4 bases and J lost 0; bases outside the gene matches: 3.

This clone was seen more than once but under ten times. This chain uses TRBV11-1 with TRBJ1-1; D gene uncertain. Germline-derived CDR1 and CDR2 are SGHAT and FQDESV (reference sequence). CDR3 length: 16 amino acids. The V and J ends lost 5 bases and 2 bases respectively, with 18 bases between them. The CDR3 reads CASSPLGPTQNTEAFF. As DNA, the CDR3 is TGTGCCAGCAGCCCCTTGGGCCCAACGCAAAACACTGAAGCTTTCTTT.

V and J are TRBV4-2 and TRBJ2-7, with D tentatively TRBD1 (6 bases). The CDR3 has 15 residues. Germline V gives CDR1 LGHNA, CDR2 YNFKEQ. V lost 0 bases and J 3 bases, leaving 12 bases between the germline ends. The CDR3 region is CASSQDLQGYYEQYF. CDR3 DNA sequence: TGTGCCAGCAGCCAAGATCTTCAGGGGTACTACGAGCAGTACTTC.

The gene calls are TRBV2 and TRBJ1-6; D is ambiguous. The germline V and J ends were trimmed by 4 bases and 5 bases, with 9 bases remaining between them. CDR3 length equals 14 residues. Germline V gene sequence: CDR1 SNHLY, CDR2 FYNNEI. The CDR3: CASSVRRNNSPLHF. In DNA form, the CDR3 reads TGTGCCAGCAGTGTCCGGAGAAATAATTCACCCCTCCACTTT. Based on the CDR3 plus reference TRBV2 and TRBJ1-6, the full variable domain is EPEVTQTPSHQVTQMGQEVILRCVPISNHLYFYWYRQILGQKVEFLVSFYNNEISEKSEIFDDQFSVERPDGSNFTLKIRSTKLEDSAMYFCASSVRRNNSPLHFGNGTRLTVT.

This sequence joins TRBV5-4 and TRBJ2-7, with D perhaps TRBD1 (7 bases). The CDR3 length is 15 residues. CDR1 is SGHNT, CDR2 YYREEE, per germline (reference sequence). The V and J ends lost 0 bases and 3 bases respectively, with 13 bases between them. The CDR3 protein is CASSLGQGGFYEQYF. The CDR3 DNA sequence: TGTGCCAGCAGCTTGGGCCAGGGGGGCTTCTACGAGCAGTACTTC.

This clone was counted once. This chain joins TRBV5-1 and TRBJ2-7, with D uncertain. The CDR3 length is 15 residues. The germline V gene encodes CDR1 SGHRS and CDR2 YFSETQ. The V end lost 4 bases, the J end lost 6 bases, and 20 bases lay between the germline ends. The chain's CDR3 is CASSITTYGSSEQYF. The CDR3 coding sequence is TGCGCCAGCAGCATAACGACATATGGCTCAAGCGAGCAGTACTTC. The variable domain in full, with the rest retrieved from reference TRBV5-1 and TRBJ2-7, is KAGVTQTPRYLIKTRGQQVTLSCSPISGHRSVSWYQQTPGQGLQFLFEYFSETQRNKGNFPGRFSGRQFSNSRSEMNVSTLELGDSALYLCASSITTYGSSEQYFGPGTRLTVT.

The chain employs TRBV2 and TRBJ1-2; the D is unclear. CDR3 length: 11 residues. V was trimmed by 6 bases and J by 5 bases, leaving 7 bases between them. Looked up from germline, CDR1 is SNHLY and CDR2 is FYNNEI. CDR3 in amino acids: CASSPSYGYTF. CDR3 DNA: TGTGCCAGCAGCCCCTCGTATGGCTACACCTTC.

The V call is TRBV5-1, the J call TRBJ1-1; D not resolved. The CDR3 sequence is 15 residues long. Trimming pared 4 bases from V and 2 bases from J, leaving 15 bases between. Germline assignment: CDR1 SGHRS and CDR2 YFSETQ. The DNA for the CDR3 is TGCGCCAGCAGCCTACTTCCAGGCCCAAACACTGAAGCTTTCTTT. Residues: CASSLLPGPNTEAFF.

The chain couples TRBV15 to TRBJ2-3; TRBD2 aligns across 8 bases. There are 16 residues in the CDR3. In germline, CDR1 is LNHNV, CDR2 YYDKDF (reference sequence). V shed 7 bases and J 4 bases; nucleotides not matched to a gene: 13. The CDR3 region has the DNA TGTGCCACCATGGGAGCGGGCGGGGGGTTGTCAGATACGCAGTATTTT. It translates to CATMGAGGGLSDTQYF.

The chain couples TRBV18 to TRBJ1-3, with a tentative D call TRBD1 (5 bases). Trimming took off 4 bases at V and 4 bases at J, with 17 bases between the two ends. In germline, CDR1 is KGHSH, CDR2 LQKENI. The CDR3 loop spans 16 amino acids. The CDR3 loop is CASSLYRLDRGNTIYF. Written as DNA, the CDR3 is TGTGCCAGCTCACTCTACCGTCTCGACAGAGGAAACACCATATATTTT.

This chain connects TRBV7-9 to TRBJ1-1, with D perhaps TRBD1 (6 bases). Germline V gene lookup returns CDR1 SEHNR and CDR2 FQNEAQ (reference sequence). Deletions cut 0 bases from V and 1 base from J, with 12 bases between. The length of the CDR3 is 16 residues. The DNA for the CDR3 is TGTGCCAGCAGCTTAGCAAGCCAGGGACAGAACACTGAAGCTTTCTTT. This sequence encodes CASSLASQGQNTEAFF.

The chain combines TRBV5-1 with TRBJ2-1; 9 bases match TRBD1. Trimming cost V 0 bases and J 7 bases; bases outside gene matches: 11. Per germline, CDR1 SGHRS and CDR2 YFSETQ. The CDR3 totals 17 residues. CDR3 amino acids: CASSLALRGQGENEQFF. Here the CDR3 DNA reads TGCGCCAGCAGCTTGGCCTTAAGGGGACAGGGAGAAAATGAGCAGTTCTTC.

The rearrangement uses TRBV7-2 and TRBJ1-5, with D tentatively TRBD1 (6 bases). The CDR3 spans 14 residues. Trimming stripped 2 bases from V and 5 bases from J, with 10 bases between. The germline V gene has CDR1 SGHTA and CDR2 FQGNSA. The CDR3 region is CASSLKGGDQPQHF. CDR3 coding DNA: TGTGCCAGCAGCTTAAAAGGGGGTGATCAGCCCCAGCATTTT.

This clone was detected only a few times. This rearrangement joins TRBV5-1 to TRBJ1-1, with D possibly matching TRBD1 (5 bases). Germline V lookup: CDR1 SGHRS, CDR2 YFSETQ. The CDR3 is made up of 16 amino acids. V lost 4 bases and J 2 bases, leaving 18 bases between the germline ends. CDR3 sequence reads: CASSTQIGVGNTEAFF. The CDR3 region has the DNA TGCGCCAGCAGCACGCAGATAGGGGTAGGTAACACTGAAGCTTTCTTT.

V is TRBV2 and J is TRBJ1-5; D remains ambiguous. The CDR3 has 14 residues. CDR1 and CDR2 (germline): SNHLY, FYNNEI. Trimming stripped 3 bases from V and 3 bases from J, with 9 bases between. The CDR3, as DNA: TGTGCCAGCAGTGATAGGAGTATCAATCAGCCCCAGCATTTT. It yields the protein CASSDRSINQPQHF.

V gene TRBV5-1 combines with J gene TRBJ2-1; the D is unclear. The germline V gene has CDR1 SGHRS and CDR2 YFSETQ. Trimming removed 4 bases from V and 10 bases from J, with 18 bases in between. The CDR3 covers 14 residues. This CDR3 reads CASSLGPEYTEQFF. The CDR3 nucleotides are TGCGCCAGCAGCCTGGGCCCTGAGTATACGGAGCAGTTCTTC.

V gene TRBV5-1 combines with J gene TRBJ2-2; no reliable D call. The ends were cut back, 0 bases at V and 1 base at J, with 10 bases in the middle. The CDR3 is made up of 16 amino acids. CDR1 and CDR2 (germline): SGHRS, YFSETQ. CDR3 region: CASSLGWSLNTGELFF. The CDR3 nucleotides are TGCGCCAGCAGCTTGGGATGGAGCTTGAACACCGGGGAGCTGTTTTTT.